The 7 T cell receptor beta chains below come from one sample, sequenced in a study of technical replicates of blood from four donors. Assay used: immunoSEQ multiplex PCR; TCRdb lists only in-frame clones, some missing. The data show nearly 80,000 clones, around 90% seen once. Sequenced material: T cells isolated from PBMCs. Receptors originate from a human donor in good health.

This clone was seen a single time. The gene calls are TRBV2 and TRBJ1-2, with TRBD1 matching 7 bases. The CDR3 loop spans 15 amino acids. Trimming removed 3 bases from V and 4 bases from J; junction bases left unmatched: 8. Germline CDR1 SNHLY, CDR2 FYNNEI. The CDR3 region has the DNA TGTGCCAGCAGTGAGACCCCGACAGGGACCTATGGCTACACCTTC. It is translated as CASSETPTGTYGYTF.

V usage is TRBV4-1 and J usage is TRBJ2-5; 13 nucleotides agree with TRBD2. The CDR3 covers 15 residues. Germline V gene sequence: CDR1 MGHRA, CDR2 YSYEKL. V shed 3 bases and J 3 bases; nucleotides not matched to a gene: 1. The CDR3 sequence: CASSHGLAGEETQYF. CDR3 coding DNA: TGCGCCAGCAGCCATGGACTAGCGGGAGAAGAGACCCAGTACTTC.

The chain recombines TRBV19 with TRBJ2-1; TRBD2 agrees at 15 bases. Germline V CDR1 and CDR2: LNHDA, SQIVND (reference sequence). This CDR3 has 16 residues. V was pared by 9 bases and J by 7 bases, with 10 bases of the junction left unmatched. The CDR3 region is CASKKAGTSGGNEQFF. The CDR3 nucleotides are TGTGCCAGCAAGAAAGCCGGGACTAGCGGGGGGAATGAGCAGTTCTTC.

This clone was found once. The chain is built from TRBV27 and TRBJ2-1, with D possibly being TRBD1 (6 bases). Trimming took off 3 bases at V and 3 bases at J, with 9 bases between the two ends. This CDR3 region has 14 residues. Per the germline V gene, CDR1 is MNHEY and CDR2 is SMNVEV (reference sequence). The CDR3 bases are TGTGCCAGCAGTTTTTTAGGGGGCTACAATGAGCAGTTCTTC. It yields the protein CASSFLGGYNEQFF.

This chain links TRBV7-9 with TRBJ2-2; 9 bases are a match to TRBD1. The J segment lost 4 bases and the V segment lost 5 bases, leaving 8 bases of the junction unmatched. Germline CDR1 is SEHNR and CDR2 is FQNEAQ (reference sequence). This CDR3 is 16 amino acids long. DNA of the CDR3: TGTGCCAGCAGCAATACCGGGACAGGGACCACCGGGGAGCTGTTTTTT. Translating gives CASSNTGTGTTGELFF.

The chain couples TRBV10-1 to TRBJ2-7, with TRBD1 matching 8 bases. CDR3 length: 14 amino acids. J was trimmed by 4 bases and V by 0 bases; bases with no gene match: 2. Per germline, CDR1 WNHNN and CDR2 SYGVQD (reference sequence). CDR3 region: CASSESGQVYEQYF. The DNA of the CDR3 is TGCGCCAGCAGTGAGTCGGGACAGGTATACGAGCAGTACTTC.

The V call is TRBV4-2, the J call TRBJ2-3, with 12 bases matching TRBD2. From germline, CDR1 is LGHNA and CDR2 YNFKEQ. The CDR3 runs 16 residues. V lost 5 bases and J lost 1; bases outside the gene matches: 4. The CDR3 nucleotides read TGTGCCAGCAGCGGACGACTAGCGGGAGGCACAGATACGCAGTATTTT. Translating gives CASSGRLAGGTDTQYF.